The source of this T cell receptor (beta chain) is a study of shared clonotypes between healthy human individuals. Study-wide points: Richness estimates generally favored naive over memory subsets.

The CDR3 sequence is 12 residues long. Germline assignment: CDR1 SGHDT and CDR2 YYEEEE. Trimming removed 4 bases from V and 5 bases from J, with 8 bases in between. The DNA input per sorted-subset replicate PCR was 200 ng, corresponding to around 28,000 T cell genomes. The protocol was immunoSEQ multiplex PCR, while the TCRdb copy is restricted to in-frame clones and leaves out a portion. The data hold approximately 1.9 million clones, with around 93% observed a single time. The naive CD8 fraction comprised CD45RO-negative cells positively selected for CCR7 and excluded terminally differentiated effector memory CD45RA+ cells. Details on this clone: Its antigen is as yet unknown.

This receptor was obtained from a man in his late teens or twenties in good health. Some clones in this sample may be carry-over from other donors' samples. The V and J genes are TRBV5-6 and TRBJ2-3; D is ambiguous. Sequencing was carried out using naive CD8+ T cells from PBMCs. The CDR3 protein is CASSVSRDTQYF. Here the CDR3 DNA reads TGTGCCAGCAGCGTTAGCCGAGATACGCAGTATTTT.